The 25 T cell receptor beta chains given below trace back to one sample, sequenced in a study of immune evolution from preneoplasia to lung adenocarcinoma. Data came from immunoSEQ multiplex PCR; TCRdb stores just in-frame clones and leaves some out. The top ten hold 3% to 4% of the sample, which has approximately 3,100 clones, approximately 86% seen once. The sample taken for sequencing was FFPE adjacent normal lung tissue. The receptors shown here come from a person aged 70 to 85 with lung adenocarcinoma.

The genes are TRBV5-1 and TRBJ2-3, with D unclear. The CDR3 consists of 12 residues. V lost 0 bases, J lost 4 bases, and 3 bases lay in between. Germline CDR1 SGHRS, CDR2 YFSETQ. CDR3 sequence: CASSLGSDTQYF. The CDR3 nucleotides are TGCGCCAGCAGCTTGGGCTCAGATACGCAGTATTTT.

J is TRBJ1-1 and V is TRBV7-9; D uncertain. V was cut by 2 bases and J by 6 bases, with 7 bases left in between. Germline CDR1 reads SEHNR; CDR2 reads FQNEAQ (reference sequence). The CDR3 covers 12 residues. CDR3 region: CASSLNFAEAFF. The CDR3 region has the DNA TGTGCCAGCAGCTTAAATTTTGCTGAAGCTTTCTTT.

The table lists this clone with a few counts. The chain carries TRBV30 and TRBJ2-7; tentatively, D is TRBD1 (6 bases). Per the germline V gene, CDR1 is GTSNPN and CDR2 is SVGIG (reference sequence). The CDR3 extends over 15 amino acids. The V end lost 2 bases, the J end lost 1 base, and 15 bases lay between the germline ends. The CDR3, as DNA: TGTGCCTGGAGTACCGACAGGTTGGAGTCCTACGAGCAGTACTTC. It specifies CAWSTDRLESYEQYF.

This sequence joins TRBV6-1 and TRBJ2-7, with TRBD2 matching 8 bases. With V trimmed by 1 base and J by 7 bases, 9 bases remained unmatched. Germline CDR1 MNHNS, CDR2 SASEGT. The CDR3 runs 15 residues. CDR3 in DNA: TGTGCCAGCAGTGAAGTGGCGGGAGGTCCCGAGGAGCAGTACTTC. Translated: CASSEVAGGPEEQYF.

The V gene is TRBV28, the J gene TRBJ1-1, with 8 positions matching TRBD1. Looked up from germline, CDR1 is MDHEN and CDR2 is SYDVKM. The CDR3 spans 15 residues. V lost 4 bases to trimming and J lost 1 base; unmatched junction nucleotides: 5. The CDR3 sequence: CASSSTGGQNTEAFF. The CDR3 region has the DNA TGTGCCAGCAGTTCAACAGGGGGTCAGAACACTGAAGCTTTCTTT.

Comments on this clone: This sample also contains other DNA sequences that code for the same CDR3. The chain uses TRBV11-2 and TRBJ2-1; D ambiguous. The germline V and J ends were trimmed by 3 bases and 7 bases, with 10 bases remaining between them. CDR1 is SGHAT, CDR2 FQNNGV, per germline. The length of the CDR3 is 13 residues. DNA for the CDR3: TGTGCCAGCAGCTTGGTGGGTCAGAATGAGCAGTTCTTC. It encodes CASSLVGQNEQFF.

This clone was observed a single time. The CDR3 nucleotides read TGTGCCAGCAGTGAGTCGGAGACCCAGTACTTC. Protein product: CASSESETQYF. The chain employs TRBV6-1 and TRBJ2-5; D not certain. This CDR3 contains 11 residues. V was pared by 3 bases and J by 5 bases, with 4 bases between. In germline, CDR1 is MNHNS, CDR2 SASEGT.

The V and J genes are TRBV2 and TRBJ2-5, with 8 bases matching TRBD1. The CDR3 runs to 15 residues. The J segment lost 5 bases and the V segment lost 6 bases, leaving 11 bases of the junction unmatched. Germline V gives CDR1 SNHLY, CDR2 FYNNEI. The CDR3 bases are TGTGCCAGCAGCCTGACAGGGGCCGGAGGGGAGACCCAGTACTTC. It yields the protein CASSLTGAGGETQYF.

The V call is TRBV29-1, the J call TRBJ2-2, with D perhaps TRBD1 (6 bases). Germline V gives CDR1 SQVTM, CDR2 ANQGSEA. This CDR3 contains 13 residues. The ends were cut back, 7 bases at V and 5 bases at J, with 14 bases in the middle. The DNA of the CDR3 is TGCAGCGCTACAGGGATTGGGACCGGGGAGCTGTTTTTT. Translated: CSATGIGTGELFF.

The V and J genes are TRBV11-3 and TRBJ2-5, with D possibly matching TRBD1 (5 bases). V lost 3 bases and J 3 bases, leaving 11 bases between the germline ends. Germline V gene data show CDR1 as SGHNT and CDR2 as YENEEA. The CDR3 has 14 residues. The CDR3 loop reads CASSLGPGEETQYF. The CDR3 coding sequence is TGTGCCAGCAGCTTGGGGCCAGGAGAAGAGACCCAGTACTTC.

In this sample, this clone turned up a few times. This chain connects TRBV2 to TRBJ1-2; D gene unclear. Trimming shortened V by 7 bases and J by 1 base, and 13 bases separated the two germline ends. The CDR3 length is 14 residues. Germline-derived CDR1 and CDR2 are SNHLY and FYNNEI. The CDR3 region is CASTGGAINYGYTF. The CDR3 DNA sequence: TGTGCCAGCACTGGAGGCGCGATTAACTATGGCTACACCTTC.

This sequence joins TRBV4-1 and TRBJ2-5; D gene ambiguous. CDR3 size: 14 residues. The ends were cut back, 1 base at V and 5 bases at J, with 11 bases in the middle. In germline, CDR1 is MGHRA, CDR2 YSYEKL. CDR3 residues: CASSQALGLETQYF. The CDR3 bases are TGCGCCAGCAGCCAAGCTCTAGGATTGGAGACCCAGTACTTC.

Details on this clone: Because it lacks the conserved phenylalanine or tryptophan at the end, this CDR3 is likely a read error. It is unclear where the CDR3 begins or ends on the DNA, so no DNA is shown, and the CDR3 is as TCRdb lists it. V usage is TRBV7-9 and J usage is TRBJ1-2. The germline V gene encodes CDR1 SEHNR and CDR2 FQNEAQ (reference sequence). The CDR3 totals 11 residues, both ends included. This CDR3 is CASSSGGSGHL.

The CDR3 DNA reads TGCGCCAGCAGCGTCGGACAGGGCGGGAGCCTTAGCTCCTACAATGAGCAGTTCTTC. This encodes CASSVGQGGSLSSYNEQFF. V gene TRBV5-1 combines with J gene TRBJ2-1, with a possible D match to TRBD1 (8 bases). This CDR3 region has 19 residues. Trimming pared 4 bases from V and 0 bases from J, leaving 23 bases between. Germline CDR1 reads SGHRS; CDR2 reads YFSETQ.

The J gene is TRBJ2-7, the V gene TRBV14; 7 bases fit TRBD2. Germline trimming cut 0 bases from V and 1 base from J; bases unmatched to any gene: 0. Germline V gives CDR1 SGHDN, CDR2 FVKESK. The CDR3 totals 14 residues. The CDR3 nucleotides read TGTGCCAGCAGCCAAGAAGCGGGATCCTACGAGCAGTACTTC. This sequence encodes CASSQEAGSYEQYF.

This chain uses TRBV30 with TRBJ1-3; TRBD1 might be the D (5 bases). This CDR3 is built from 15 residues. Between the trimmed V and J ends, which lost 5 bases and 0 bases, there was a span of 14 bases. Germline CDR1 is GTSNPN and CDR2 is SVGIG (reference sequence). DNA for the CDR3: TGTGCCTGGGGCCCGGGACTTACCTCTGGAAACACCATATATTTT. It translates to CAWGPGLTSGNTIYF.

This chain uses TRBV9 with TRBJ1-1, with D unclear. Trimming pared 1 base from V and 3 bases from J, leaving 10 bases between. Germline values: CDR1 SGDLS, CDR2 YYNGEE. This CDR3 has 14 amino acids. The CDR3 protein is CASSVSALDTEAFF. CDR3 DNA sequence: TGTGCCAGCAGCGTATCAGCTTTAGACACTGAAGCTTTCTTT.

The rearrangement links TRBV6-5 to TRBJ2-7, with D perhaps matching TRBD1 or TRBD2 (5 bases each). Germline values: CDR1 MNHEY, CDR2 SVGAGI. Trimming took off 7 bases at V and 5 bases at J, with 9 bases between the two ends. The CDR3 extends over 11 amino acids. Here the CDR3 reads CASKGRNEQYF. The CDR3 coding sequence is TGTGCCAGCAAGGGGAGAAACGAGCAGTACTTC.

The chain joins TRBV29-1 to TRBJ1-1; weak D call: TRBD1 (5 bases). This CDR3 is built from 14 residues. The germline V and J ends were trimmed by 7 bases and 3 bases, with 18 bases remaining between them. CDR1 is SQVTM and CDR2 is ANQGSEA in the germline V gene. CDR3 protein: CSGGLKIGDTEAFF. The DNA for the CDR3 is TGCAGCGGGGGACTCAAAATAGGAGACACTGAAGCTTTCTTT.

The genes are TRBV6-5 and TRBJ2-7; the match to TRBD1 covers 10 bases. This CDR3 has 15 amino acids. Losses at the gene ends were 5 bases for V and 2 bases for J; bases not matched to a gene: 6. The germline V gene has CDR1 MNHEY and CDR2 SVGAGI. The CDR3 DNA reads as TGTGCCAGCAGTCGAGACGGACAGGGGGCCTACGAGCAGTACTTC. Translating it yields CASSRDGQGAYEQYF.

This chain links TRBV7-6 with TRBJ2-7; D is perhaps TRBD1 (6 bases). From germline, CDR1 is SGHVS and CDR2 FNYEAQ. This CDR3 has 14 residues. V lost 2 bases, J lost 5 bases, and 13 bases lay in between. CDR3 DNA sequence: TGTGCCAGCAGCTTAAGGCAGGGGATTGACGAGCAGTACTTC. This sequence encodes CASSLRQGIDEQYF. Together with reference TRBV7-6 and TRBJ2-7, the CDR3 gives the full variable domain: GAGVSQSPRYKVTKRGQDVALRCDPISGHVSLYWYRQALGQGPEFLTYFNYEAQQDKSGLPNDRFSAERPEGSISTLTIQRTEQRDSAMYRCASSLRQGIDEQYFGPGTRLTVT.

V usage is TRBV28 and J usage is TRBJ1-3; D ambiguous. This CDR3 contains 15 residues. Looked up from germline, CDR1 is MDHEN and CDR2 is SYDVKM. V was trimmed by 4 bases and J by 8 bases, leaving 18 bases between them. CDR3 sequence: CASSSPARTLHTIYF. The CDR3 DNA follows: TGTGCCAGCAGTTCCCCCGCCCGCACACTGCACACCATATATTTT.

V is TRBV4-2 and J is TRBJ2-7, with 9 bases that match TRBD1. Germline V gene data show CDR1 as LGHNA and CDR2 as YNFKEQ. V gave up 4 bases and J gave up 6 bases; unmatched junction bases: 19. The CDR3 runs 18 residues. The DNA of the CDR3 is TGTGCCAGCAGCCCCAAATCGCAAACCGGGACAGGGTGGTCCGAGCAGTACTTC. Translated: CASSPKSQTGTGWSEQYF.

This clone was picked up a small number of times. The junction does not match germline at one end; this may be a read error. The chain joins TRBV7-9 to TRBJ1-2; unclear D gene. Germline V gives CDR1 SEHNR, CDR2 FQNEAQ (reference sequence). The length of the CDR3 is 13 residues. The CDR3 region is CASSLASNYGYTF. CDR3 DNA: TGTGCCAGCAGCCTAGCTAGTAACTATGGCTACACCTTC.

In its sample, this clone was seen once. The chain has TRBV2 and TRBJ2-1; 9 positions agree with TRBD1. With V trimmed by 1 base and J by 7 bases, 5 bases remained unmatched. The CDR3 has 15 residues. Germline lookup yields CDR1 SNHLY and CDR2 FYNNEI. CDR3 sequence (DNA): TGTGCCAGCAGTGAAGTGGGGACAGGGAAGAATGAGCAGTTCTTC. Protein product: CASSEVGTGKNEQFF.